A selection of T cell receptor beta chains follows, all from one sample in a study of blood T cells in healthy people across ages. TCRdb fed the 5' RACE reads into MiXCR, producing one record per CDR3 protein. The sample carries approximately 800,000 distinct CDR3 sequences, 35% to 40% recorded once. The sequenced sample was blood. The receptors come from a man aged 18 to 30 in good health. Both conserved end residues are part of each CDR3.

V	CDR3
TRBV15	CATSRDLDPGTEAFF
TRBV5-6	CASSFFSGGELFF
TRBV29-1	CSVEPDPQPQHF
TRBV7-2	CASSLMSRSGRGRTDTQYF
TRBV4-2	CASSQTSGEAYEQYF
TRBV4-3	CASSREVSGVGEKLFF
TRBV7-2	CASSTSPGAGVYEQYF
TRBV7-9	CASSLSISEQYF
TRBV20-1	CSASLLRGTEAFF
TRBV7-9	CASSPTRGIGATDTQYF
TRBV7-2	CASSANSQGHQPQHF
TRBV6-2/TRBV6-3	CASTSLGQGIRQPQHF
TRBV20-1	CSARGGGPYNEQYF
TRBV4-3	CASSQDLGLAGDTWEQFF
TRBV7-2	CASSQGLTSNQPQHF
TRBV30	CAWTLGQGPDTQYF
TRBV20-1	CSAQVPSNTQYF
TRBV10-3	CAISGPSRGAGNYEQYF
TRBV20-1	CSSTGGDGYTF
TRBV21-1	CASSNRHRGAYEQFF
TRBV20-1	CSAPGTSGYEQYF
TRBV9	CASSVAQVTTNEKLFF
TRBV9	CASSVEAAISYNEQFF
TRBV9	CASSGRAYNSPLHF
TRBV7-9	CASSFEGQNQPQHF
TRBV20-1	CSARVNGGAFSYNEQFF
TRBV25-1	CARGETGKLFF
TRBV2	CASMATIQGADGYTF
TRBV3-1	CASSRSASAHEQYF
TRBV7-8	CASNNPSGASGETQYF
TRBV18	CASSWSSDGVNTEAFF
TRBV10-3	CAISEADTQYF
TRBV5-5	CASSSITREYEQFF
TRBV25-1	CASTRSTGGSNSPLHF
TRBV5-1	CATASGTLNTEAFF
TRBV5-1	CASSLRQGSGYEQYF
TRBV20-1	CSARDVRGGGNTEAFF